This T cell receptor beta chain was found in a study of blood T cells in healthy people across ages. Trimming left V 3 bases short and J 9 bases short, with 6 bases between. The CDR3 runs to 11 residues. CDR1 is MGHDK and CDR2 is SYGVNS in the germline V gene. Investigators took approximately 10 milliliters of peripheral blood from every donor. Together with a sample-barcoded 5' primer, a J-beta primer mix was included in a second PCR lasting about 7 to 11 cycles. All cDNA molecules were each tagged by a template-switch adaptor with 12 random nucleotides. TCRdb re-called the 5' RACE reads through MiXCR, storing one row per CDR3 protein. The sample consists of roughly 700,000 distinct CDR3 sequences, 49% of them appearing once.

The chain couples TRBV25-1 to TRBJ2-1; D gene ambiguous. This clonotype was obtained from a woman between 55 and 75 years old in good health. The sample consisted of blood. The CDR3 here is CASSDRVEQFF. Here the CDR3 DNA reads TGTGCCAGCAGTGATCGGGTTGAGCAGTTCTTC.